This T cell receptor beta chain was found in a study of CD8+CD57+ T cells in acquired aplastic anemia. Background on the study: Sorted CD4+ and CD8+ cells gave an average of approximately 3.4 ug of DNA. Notes on the study in general: Overlap between patients and controls comprised some 31 CD8+ CDR3 sequences.

The use of genomic DNA as template underpinned the TCR beta VDJ and CDR3 profiling. Each CDR3 protein gets one entry after TCRdb re-called the reads with MiXCR. This sample has some 200,000 distinct CDR3 sequences; approximately 57% occur once, and the top ten carry 25% to 30%. This clonotype was seen a single time. Its cognate antigen is unknown. The CDR3 extends over 16 amino acids. Germline V CDR1 and CDR2: SEHNR, FQNEAQ (reference sequence). With 4 bases removed from V and 2 bases from J, the gap between germline ends came to 18 bases. The sample taken for sequencing was sorted CD4+, CD8+, or CD8+CD57+ T cells (not recorded which) from PBMCs. The rearrangement uses TRBV7-9 and TRBJ2-7, with D tentatively TRBD1 or TRBD2 (5 bases each). The sequence came from a human donor in good health. This CDR3 reads CASSSSPREPAYEQYF. CDR3 coding DNA: TGTGCCAGCAGCTCGTCACCCAGGGAGCCGGCCTACGAGCAGTACTTC.